Below, 22 T cell receptor beta chains from the same sample are listed, as sequenced in a study of early T cells in non-severe SARS-CoV-2 infection. MiXCR was run by TCRdb on the 5' RACE reads, yielding one entry per CDR3 protein. The sample lists 55,000 to 75,000 distinct CDR3 sequences, 5.9% occurring once. The starting material was whole blood, obtained at baseline. Receptors were obtained from an adult who was a healthcare worker with PCR-confirmed SARS-CoV-2 infection or an uninfected control (not recorded which).

This clonotype has at least ten counts. This rearrangement joins TRBV12-3 or TRBV12-4 to TRBJ2-3, with TRBD2 identical over 11 bases. With V trimmed by 6 bases and J by 1 base, 12 bases remained unmatched. This CDR3 region has 18 residues. In DNA, the CDR3 is TGTGCCAGCAGCAACCAATTAATAGCGGGAGGGCGCACAGATACGCAGTATTTT. Protein product: CASSNQLIAGGRTDTQYF.

This clonotype was found many times. The chain is built from TRBV20-1 and TRBJ1-1; tentatively, D is TRBD1 (5 bases). The CDR3 length is 11 residues. The ends were cut back, 5 bases at V and 6 bases at J, with 10 bases in the middle. CDR1 is DFQATT and CDR2 is SNEGSKA in the germline V gene (reference sequence). The CDR3: CSAPGLSEAFF. CDR3 nucleotide sequence: TGCAGTGCTCCGGGACTTTCTGAAGCTTTCTTT.

This clonotype was seen at least ten times. The gene calls are TRBV6-5 and TRBJ1-1; D unresolved. Trimming removed 5 bases at V and 6 bases at J, with 13 bases between. Germline V gene lookup returns CDR1 MNHEY and CDR2 SVGAGI. CDR3 length equals 13 residues. CDR3 coding DNA: TGTGCCAGCAGTCAAGGACGGCCCCCTGAAGCTTTCTTT. Translation: CASSQGRPPEAFF.

This chain joins TRBV20-1 and TRBJ2-7; TRBD2 matches 7 bases. Germline CDR1 reads DFQATT; CDR2 reads SNEGSKA (reference sequence). V lost 0 bases and J lost 4; bases outside the gene matches: 6. The CDR3 covers 14 residues. The DNA of the CDR3 is TGCAGTGCTAGAGATAGAGCGGGGCGATACGAGCAGTACTTC. Translated: CSARDRAGRYEQYF.

The sample holds a few counts of this clonotype. J is TRBJ1-5 and V is TRBV20-1; 7 bases are a match to TRBD1. V lost 5 bases to trimming and J lost 6 bases; unmatched junction nucleotides: 4. This CDR3 region has 12 residues. The germline gives CDR1 DFQATT, CDR2 SNEGSKA (reference sequence). CDR3 sequence: CSAGQEFQPQHF. Written as DNA, the CDR3 is TGCAGTGCTGGACAGGAATTTCAGCCCCAGCATTTT.

The chain is built from TRBV7-2 and TRBJ2-5; unclear D gene. The CDR3 is 12 residues long. Germline V CDR1 and CDR2: SGHTA, FQGNSA. V lost 1 base and J 2 bases, leaving 2 bases between the germline ends. The CDR3 reads CASSLGQETQYF. The DNA of the CDR3 is TGTGCCAGCAGCTTAGGTCAAGAGACCCAGTACTTC.

The V call is TRBV12-3 or TRBV12-4, the J call TRBJ1-6; the match to TRBD1 covers 9 bases. V lost 1 base to trimming and J lost 7 bases; unmatched junction nucleotides: 2. This CDR3 region has 15 residues. CDR3 nucleotide sequence: TGTGCCAGCAGTTTAGGACAGGGGGTCAATTCACCCCTCCACTTT. It encodes CASSLGQGVNSPLHF.

The chain carries TRBV7-9 and TRBJ2-1; 12 positions match TRBD2. V was pared by 2 bases and J by 7 bases, with 6 bases of the junction left unmatched. Germline values: CDR1 SEHNR, CDR2 FQNEAQ (reference sequence). The CDR3 has 16 residues. The CDR3 sequence: CASSLTTSGRSNEQFF. CDR3 in DNA: TGTGCCAGCAGCTTAACGACTAGCGGGAGAAGTAATGAGCAGTTCTTC.

Many counts were recorded for this clonotype. This chain joins TRBV7-2 and TRBJ2-1; D ambiguous. Looked up from germline, CDR1 is SGHTA and CDR2 is FQGNSA. Deletions cut 0 bases from V and 6 bases from J, with 6 bases between. The CDR3 has 13 amino acids. Here the CDR3 DNA reads TGTGCCAGCAGCTTAGCCTACCTCAATGAGCAGTTCTTC. Its translation is CASSLAYLNEQFF.

The chain links TRBV19 to TRBJ2-1, with D perhaps being TRBD1 or TRBD2 (6 bases each). The length of the CDR3 is 14 residues. Germline CDR1 reads LNHDA; CDR2 reads SQIVND (reference sequence). Between the trimmed V and J ends, which lost 3 bases and 7 bases, there was a span of 13 bases. CDR3 sequence reads: CASSIGGGVNEQFF. CDR3 sequence (DNA): TGTGCCAGTAGTATCGGAGGGGGAGTGAATGAGCAGTTCTTC.

This clonotype showed up many times. J is TRBJ2-3 and V is TRBV29-1, with D possibly being TRBD2 (6 bases). Trimming took off 6 bases at V and 2 bases at J, with 18 bases between the two ends. The CDR3 runs to 15 residues. Germline assignment: CDR1 SQVTM and CDR2 ANQGSEA. This CDR3 is CSVIGLSTDTDTQYF. DNA for the CDR3: TGCAGCGTCATAGGACTATCTACCGACACAGATACGCAGTATTTT.

The sample holds many counts of this clonotype. V and J are TRBV3-1 and TRBJ2-7; D is unresolved. The CDR3 is 13 amino acids. V gave up 3 bases and J gave up 2 bases, with 8 bases separating them. CDR1 and CDR2 (germline): LGHDT, YNNKEL (reference sequence). As DNA, the CDR3 is TGTGCCAGCAGCCAGGCAGGCGCCTACGAGCAGTACTTC. This codes for CASSQAGAYEQYF.

The table lists this clonotype with many counts. The rearrangement joins TRBV21-1 to TRBJ1-4; TRBD1, as called in the table, went unchecked against the DNA. TRBV21-1 is labeled a pseudogene. CDR3 length equals 15 residues. The CDR3 region has the DNA TGTGCCAGCAGCCACCTGACAGGCCCTAATGAAAAACTGTTTTTT. Its translation is CASSHLTGPNEKLFF.

Regarding this clonotype: Possible read error: a much larger clone is one base away. This chain uses TRBV7-9 with TRBJ1-4; TRBD1 aligns across 9 bases. Germline V gene sequence: CDR1 SEHNR, CDR2 FQNEAQ (reference sequence). The CDR3 spans 14 residues. CDR3 bases: TGTGCCAGCAGCTTGGGACAGGGATATGAAAAACGGTTTTTT. Translation gives CASSLGQGYEKRFF.

This clonotype was recorded many times. This chain links TRBV20-1 with TRBJ2-7, with TRBD2 identical over 10 bases. Germline V lookup: CDR1 DFQATT, CDR2 SNEGSKA (reference sequence). The CDR3 runs 15 residues. J was trimmed by 1 base and V by 5 bases; bases with no gene match: 8. The CDR3 sequence is CSAASGSTASYEQYF. CDR3 DNA: TGCAGTGCTGCTAGCGGGAGTACAGCGTCCTACGAGCAGTACTTC.

This clonotype was recorded at least ten times. V usage is TRBV7-2 and J usage is TRBJ1-3; no firm D call. Germline values: CDR1 SGHTA, CDR2 FQGNSA. The V end was cut by 3 bases, the J end by 3 bases, with 3 bases between. This CDR3 comprises 12 residues. The CDR3 nucleotides read TGTGCCAGCAGCTTTAGTGGAAACACCATATATTTT. It codes for CASSFSGNTIYF.

Remarks on this clonotype: Possible read error: a much larger clone is one base away. This sequence joins TRBV21-1 and TRBJ1-1. TRBV21-1 is noted as a pseudogene. This CDR3 region has 13 residues. The CDR3 region is CASNTSGGTEAFF. In nucleotides, the CDR3 is TGTGCCAGCAACACGAGTGGCGGCACTGAAGCTTTCTTT.

At least ten counts were recorded for this clonotype. V is TRBV6-5 and J is TRBJ2-6; D not certain. The germline V gene encodes CDR1 MNHEY and CDR2 SVGAGI. The CDR3 consists of 12 residues. Trimming pared 10 bases from V and 0 bases from J, leaving 4 bases between. The CDR3 coding sequence is TGTGCCACCCGCTCTGGGGCCAACGTCCTGACTTTC. It specifies CATRSGANVLTF.

V gene TRBV13 combines with J gene TRBJ1-6; D call uncertain. Germline V gives CDR1 PRHDT, CDR2 FYEKMQ (reference sequence). The CDR3 loop spans 14 amino acids. The V and J ends lost 6 bases and 4 bases respectively, with 10 bases between them. The CDR3: CASRKGEYNSPLHF. The CDR3 nucleotides are TGTGCCAGCAGAAAAGGTGAATATAATTCACCCCTCCACTTT.

This clonotype appeared many times. The rearrangement uses TRBV29-1 and TRBJ1-1; the D gene is possibly TRBD1 (5 bases). V was clipped by 5 bases and J by 5 bases, with 15 bases between them. The CDR3 runs to 13 residues. Germline CDR1 SQVTM, CDR2 ANQGSEA. The chain's CDR3 is CSVRQLGGTEAFF. For the CDR3, the DNA is TGCAGCGTTCGACAGCTAGGCGGGACTGAAGCTTTCTTT.

This clonotype was seen ten or more times. The V gene is TRBV29-1, the J gene TRBJ2-5; 8 bases match TRBD1. The length of the CDR3 is 12 residues. The V segment lost 5 bases and the J segment 4 bases; nucleotides outside the gene matches: 3. Germline loops: CDR1 SQVTM, CDR2 ANQGSEA. The CDR3: CSVPTGGETQYF. For the CDR3, the DNA is TGCAGCGTTCCTACAGGGGGAGAGACCCAGTACTTC.

This clonotype was counted ten times or more. The chain has TRBV7-9 and TRBJ1-6; no clear D. The CDR3 covers 18 residues. CDR1 is SEHNR and CDR2 is FQNEAQ in the germline V gene (reference sequence). V shed 5 bases and J shed 0 bases, with 17 bases lying between them. CDR3 DNA: TGTGCCAGCAGCCTATGGGCAGCTGATGGCTCCTATAATTCACCCCTCCACTTT. It is translated as CASSLWAADGSYNSPLHF.